This T cell receptor beta chain was identified in a study of T cells in Graves' hyperthyroidism and ophthalmopathy. The investigators amplified TCR beta CDR3 regions from RNA transcripts. A set of HTBI primers served as the primers for a first-round RT-PCR of the TCR CDR3. TCRdb re-called the multiplex PCR reads with MiXCR, one entry per CDR3 protein. Of roughly 200,000 distinct CDR3 sequences in the sample, approximately 16% are singletons; the top ten hold 53%. The V gene's germline CDR1 is SGDLS and CDR2 YYNGEE. The CDR3 contains 17 residues. V was pared by 4 bases and J by 3 bases, with 19 bases between. Patients with uncontrolled infections, other autoimmune diseases, pregnancy or lactation were excluded. This clonotype was seen only a few times.

The V and J genes are TRBV9 and TRBJ2-2; possible D gene TRBD2, 5 bases. This sequence was found in a woman in her forties or fifties with Graves' hyperthyroidism. Sequencing used blood. The CDR3: CASSTPDYKPYTGELFF. CDR3 nucleotide sequence: TGTGCCAGCAGCACTCCAGACTATAAACCTTACACCGGGGAGCTGTTTTTT.